Sequencing of this TCR beta chain was carried out in a study of brain metastases from non-small cell lung cancer. To note about this clone: Its antigen is undetermined. Other DNA sequences of this sample code for an identical CDR3.

Broader study findings: Brain metastases had lower T-cell infiltration than primary tumors. Brain metastases shared most TCR repertoire with primaries, with sparse T cells. In about 60% of brain metastases, T-cell clones were expanded compared with matched primary tumors.

Method: immunoSEQ multiplex PCR; TCRdb's copy keeps in-frame clones and lacks some. The sample has about 2,000 clones; about four fifths are singletons. Specimen: primary lung tumor tissue. This TCR was recovered from a donor aged 40 or over with non-small cell lung cancer.

The CDR3 region has the DNA TGCGCCAGCAGCCTAGGACTAGCGGAGAGCTCCTACGAGCAGTACTTC. Amino acid sequence: CASSLGLAESSYEQYF. The V and J genes are TRBV5-1 and TRBJ2-7, with 10 nucleotides matching TRBD2. CDR3 length equals 16 residues. CDR1 SGHRS and CDR2 YFSETQ come from the germline V gene. J lost 0 bases, V lost 4 bases, and 7 bases had no gene match.